A single T cell receptor (beta chain) is shown here with its context. This clonotype is large (0.1 to 1%) in its sample. Its antigen is still unknown. Base qualities are not at hand, and no much larger clone is one base apart. The method was PCR. DNA from cultured CD4+ T cells was subjected to TCR sequencing with the Oncomine TCR Beta short-read assay at the Johns Hopkins FTIC core. The QIAamp micro DNA kit was used to extract genomic DNA from the cultured CD4+ T cells. Oncomine TCR Beta libraries from cultured CD4+ T cells were pooled using unique dual indexes and sequenced on an Illumina iSeq 100. The authors' pipeline ran thus. Non-productive sequences were removed, and CDR3s not starting with C, not ending with F or W, or shorter than 7 amino acids were discarded. The MANAFEST web application was used to identify antigen-specific clonotypes by comparing peptide-stimulated wells against reference wells and other culture wells. Positive clones required FDR below 0.05, an odds ratio above 5, and productive frequency above 0.1% in at least two of three replicate wells. A clonotype was classed as cross-reactive if the clonotype showed significant expansion both in SARS-CoV-2 spike wells and in at least one common cold coronavirus spike condition. Using R version 3.6.1, CDR3 homology was evaluated through Levenshtein distances (stringdist) along with unrooted phylogenetic trees (ape). The public reads were reanalyzed by TCRdb: fastp trimming at Q25, MiXCR alignment, in-frame beta chains only. For every CDR3 protein sequence, its rows merge into one entry that carries the most common genes and DNA. The V and J calls and clone size come from TCRdb's table, not from the authors' own analysis. In this sample the table shows roughly 4,600 distinct CDR3 sequences, roughly 60% of which occur a single time. The top ten clones comprise around 34% of the sample.

The CDR3 goes from the cysteine to the phenylalanine over 14 residues. The DNA shown is the 42-base CDR3, in frame from base 1. V drops 0 bases and J drops 4 bases, leaving 11 bases in between. Taken from the germline V gene, the CDR1 and CDR2 loops are SGHRS and YFSETQ. The sample comes from a study of vaccination and CD4 T cells after COVID-19 (dated by TCRdb to between 2021 and 2022). Background for the entire study: The convalescent cohort included six males and four females, with two Hispanic individuals, seven Caucasians, two Asians and one multiracial person. Two doses of either the Pfizer-BioNTech BNT162b2 vaccine (n=8) or the Moderna mRNA-1273 vaccine (n=2) were administered to participants. Post-COVID blood samples were collected from convalescent patients a median of around 96 days after diagnosis, with a range of roughly 35 to 180 days. The time from the second vaccine dose to post-vaccine blood sampling had a median of 72 days and ranged from about 14 to 241 days. The cultures were stimulated with overlapping spike peptide pools from SARS-CoV-2 and from the common cold coronaviruses HCoV-NL63, HCoV-OC43 and HCoV-229E. Control cultures received a CEFX viral epitope pool as the positive control, an HIV-1 Nef peptide pool as the negative control, or no peptide. In roughly eleven COVID-19 convalescent patients and a few infection-naive healthy vaccine recipients, the spike-specific CD4+ TCR repertoire before mRNA vaccination was compared with the repertoire after mRNA vaccination. An earlier paper using these donors assessed, at the TCR clonotype level, memory CD4+ T cell crossreactivity between SARS-CoV-2 and common cold coronavirus spike proteins. The full study reports these points: Relatively few convalescent patients were included in the study, and early timepoints after natural infection were not analyzed. The median number of SARS-CoV-2-reactive clonotypes rose from around 21 after infection to 35 to 45 after vaccination, but the change was not significant. Among convalescent patients, a median about 86% of the SARS-CoV-2-reactive clones seen after vaccination appeared only after vaccination, which suggests priming specific to the vaccine. Of the vaccine-specific clones found in convalescent patients, nearly all (304 of 307) were mono-reactive for SARS-CoV-2 spike instead of being cross-reactive with common cold coronaviruses.

The label giving this sample's treatment or condition can be read as: approximately nine-day PBMC culture with coronavirus spike peptide pools or control peptides (ViraFEST assay). CD4+ T cells from unexposed donors were collected before the COVID-19 pandemic (2011-2018). The study used the ViraFEST assay, which expanded antigen-specific T cells with peptide pools and then identified expanded clonotypes by TCR sequencing. Each well held 2.2 million or so PBMCs cultured in IMDM containing around 5% human AB serum and approximately 9.6 IU/ml IL-2, with around 9.7 ug/ml peptide pools added. Half of the culture medium was replaced with fresh IL-2-containing medium on days 3 and 7. After 10 days of culture, CD4+ T cells were isolated by negative selection using the EasySep CD4+ T cell isolation kit. Unexposed donor CD4+ T cells were tested for reactivity to SARS-CoV-2 S and N and four common cold coronavirus spike pools, as cell number allowed. Ficoll-Paque Plus gradient centrifugation was used to isolate PBMCs from whole blood, and the isolated PBMCs were then either used fresh or cryopreserved at -140C. Culture conditions were generally each tested in triplicate wells. Leukapheresis product for the unexposed donors was bought commercially.

In this chain, TRBV5-1 is recombined with TRBJ2-7, and TRBD1 may be the D gene, going by 5 matching bases. The sequencing sample was made of CD4+ T cells from blood, cultured in vitro. This TCR was sampled from a human donor in good health. The DNA reads TGCGCCAGCAGCTTGGGACAGTCCCCTTACGAGCAGTACTTC. The translation is CASSLGQSPYEQYF.